The next 26 T cell receptor beta chains were all read from a single sample in a study of shared clonotypes between healthy human individuals. Produced via immunoSEQ multiplex PCR; TCRdb's table is partial and in-frame only. The sample contains 950,000 to 1,300,000 clones, roughly 70% of which appear only once. Material for sequencing was memory CD4+ T cells sorted from blood. Regarding subset: CD45RA-negative fraction. The receptors come from a man between 18 and 35 years old in good health.

The gene calls are TRBV5-1 and TRBJ2-5; 9 nucleotides align to TRBD2. CDR1 is SGHRS, CDR2 YFSETQ, per germline. The J segment lost 6 bases and the V segment lost 4 bases, leaving 10 bases of the junction unmatched. The CDR3 contains 15 residues. The DNA for the CDR3 is TGCGCCAGCAGCCTAGAGGAAGCGGGGGGAAAGACCCAGTACTTC. Residues: CASSLEEAGGKTQYF.

This clone has only one observation. The gene calls are TRBV6-1 and TRBJ2-5; the D gene is possibly TRBD1 (6 bases). The CDR3 extends over 13 amino acids. Trimming stripped 4 bases from V and 4 bases from J, with 10 bases between. Germline CDR1 reads MNHNS; CDR2 reads SASEGT. In DNA form, the CDR3 reads TGTGCCAGCAGTGGGGGACACCGAGAGACCCAGTACTTC. This translates into CASSGGHRETQYF.

The rearrangement uses TRBV5-1 and TRBJ2-3; 12 nucleotides line up with TRBD2. J gave up 2 bases and V 2 bases, and 6 bases lay outside the gene matches. The CDR3 runs 17 residues. Germline CDR1 is SGHRS and CDR2 is YFSETQ. In DNA form, the CDR3 reads TGCGCCAGCAGCTTACGGACTAGCGGGACGTCCACAGATACGCAGTATTTT. Amino acids: CASSLRTSGTSTDTQYF. The whole variable domain, filled in from reference TRBV5-1 and TRBJ2-3, reads KAGVTQTPRYLIKTRGQQVTLSCSPISGHRSVSWYQQTPGQGLQFLFEYFSETQRNKGNFPGRFSGRQFSNSRSEMNVSTLELGDSALYLCASSLRTSGTSTDTQYFGPGTRLTVL.

As for this clone: A read error likely explains this, since a far larger clone differs by one base. J is TRBJ2-7 and V is TRBV25-1, with D possibly TRBD1 on 5 matching bases. Trimming removed 4 bases from V and 5 bases from J, with 6 bases in between. Germline CDR1 reads MGHDK; CDR2 reads SYGVNS. The CDR3 is made up of 11 amino acids. CDR3 sequence: CASSGRDEQYF. In DNA form, the CDR3 reads TGTGCCAGCAGTGGCAGGGACGAGCAGTACTTC.

The chain recombines TRBV5-1 with TRBJ1-4; D uncertain. In germline, CDR1 is SGHRS, CDR2 YFSETQ. V was shortened by 2 bases and J by 2 bases, with 4 bases between the two germline ends. The CDR3 sequence is 13 residues long. This chain's CDR3 is CASSFLTNEKLFF. The CDR3 nucleotides read TGCGCCAGCAGCTTCCTTACTAATGAAAAACTGTTTTTT.

This clone was detected only a few times. The rearrangement joins TRBV5-1 to TRBJ2-1; either TRBD1 or TRBD2 may fit D (5 bases each). The ends were cut back, 4 bases at V and 6 bases at J, with 23 bases in the middle. This CDR3 spans 17 amino acids. Germline loops: CDR1 SGHRS, CDR2 YFSETQ. The CDR3 nucleotides are TGCGCCAGCAGCGCCAGGGAGTTAATACGGTCGGGCAATGAGCAGTTCTTC. Encoded protein: CASSARELIRSGNEQFF.

On this clone: The same CDR3 can be traced to other DNA sequences in this sample. CDR3 nucleotides: TGTGCCAGCAGTGAGACCAGCTCCTATAATTCACCCCTCCACTTT. Translation gives CASSETSSYNSPLHF. V usage is TRBV6-1 and J usage is TRBJ1-6; D is uncertain. V shed 3 bases and J shed 0 bases, with 6 bases lying between them. CDR1 MNHNS and CDR2 SASEGT come from the germline V gene. This CDR3 has 15 amino acids.

V usage is TRBV6-1 and J usage is TRBJ1-6; D gene uncertain. The CDR3 loop spans 12 amino acids. Germline values: CDR1 MNHNS, CDR2 SASEGT. The V and J ends lost 7 bases and 8 bases respectively, with 9 bases between them. The CDR3 DNA sequence: TGTGCCAGCACCAGACGGGATTCACCCCTCCACTTT. Translation gives CASTRRDSPLHF.

About this clone itself: A much larger clonotype is one base distant, so this may be a read error. The chain combines TRBV6-1 with TRBJ1-5; 7 nucleotides match TRBD1. Germline V gives CDR1 MNHNS, CDR2 SASEGT. V lost 3 bases and J lost 4; bases outside the gene matches: 3. This CDR3 has 14 residues. CDR3 nucleotides: TGTGCCAGCAGTGACCGACAGGGTAATCAGCCCCAGCATTTT. Its protein product is CASSDRQGNQPQHF.

As DNA, the CDR3 is TGTGCCAGCAGCTTAGGCGGATGGGACAGGGGAACCGGGGAGCTGTTTTTT. Protein: CASSLGGWDRGTGELFF. This chain links TRBV13 with TRBJ2-2; 10 nucleotides agree with TRBD1. The J segment lost 5 bases and the V segment lost 0 bases, leaving 6 bases of the junction unmatched. The CDR3 consists of 17 residues. Germline V gives CDR1 PRHDT, CDR2 FYEKMQ (reference sequence).

The chain recombines TRBV27 with TRBJ2-1; D call uncertain. This CDR3 region has 13 residues. CDR1 and CDR2 from the germline V gene are MNHEY and SMNVEV (reference sequence). V was cut by 8 bases and J by 7 bases, with 15 bases left in between. The CDR3 loop is CASRPGASNEQFF. In DNA form, the CDR3 reads TGTGCCAGCCGCCCTGGAGCATCGAATGAGCAGTTCTTC.

This chain links TRBV6-5 with TRBJ2-6; no firm D call. The CDR3 spans 15 residues. CDR1 and CDR2 (germline): MNHEY, SVGAGI. Trimming left V 7 bases short and J 3 bases short, with 13 bases between. The CDR3 bases are TGTGCCAGCAAAAGGGCCCCGGGTGGGGCCAACGTCCTGACTTTC. Its protein product is CASKRAPGGANVLTF.

Turning to this clone: Other DNA variants within this sample encode the same CDR3. The chain links TRBV2 to TRBJ2-1, with 8 nucleotides matching TRBD2. The V gene end was trimmed by 6 bases and the J gene end by 0 bases; junction bases not matched to a gene: 4. This CDR3 is built from 15 residues. The V gene's germline CDR1 is SNHLY and CDR2 FYNNEI. The CDR3 DNA sequence: TGTGCCAGCAGGGCCGGGACTAGCTCCTACAATGAGCAGTTCTTC. Residues: CASRAGTSSYNEQFF.

The chain links TRBV7-3 to TRBJ2-7, with D perhaps matching TRBD1 (6 bases). Germline lookup yields CDR1 SGHTA and CDR2 FQGTGA. The CDR3 is 14 amino acids. With 5 bases removed from V and 0 bases from J, the gap between germline ends came to 11 bases. CDR3 nucleotide sequence: TGTGCCAGCAGCCCTCGGGACAACTCCTACGAGCAGTACTTC. Residues: CASSPRDNSYEQYF.

V is TRBV2 and J is TRBJ2-1, with D uncertain. Looked up from germline, CDR1 is SNHLY and CDR2 is FYNNEI. V lost 7 bases and J 7 bases, leaving 11 bases between the germline ends. The CDR3 extends over 12 amino acids. In DNA, the CDR3 is TGTGCCAGCATAGTAGTTCCGAATGAGCAGTTCTTC. Translating gives CASIVVPNEQFF.

The V call is TRBV6-1, the J call TRBJ2-7; a weak D match, TRBD2 (6 bases). The V and J ends lost 2 bases and 4 bases respectively, with 18 bases between them. CDR1 is MNHNS, CDR2 SASEGT, per germline. The CDR3 length is 16 residues. This chain's CDR3 is CASSEPFSGLTYEQYF. CDR3 DNA: TGTGCCAGCAGTGAACCTTTCTCGGGACTGACTTACGAGCAGTACTTC.

Details on this clone: The identical CDR3 is also encoded by other nucleotide sequences in the sample. The chain links TRBV7-2 to TRBJ1-5; D call uncertain. Between the trimmed V and J ends, which lost 1 base and 4 bases, there was a span of 5 bases. Germline CDR1 and CDR2: SGHTA and FQGNSA. CDR3 length equals 13 residues. The DNA for the CDR3 is TGTGCCAGCAGCTTAGGGCAAAATCAGCCCCAGCATTTT. It encodes CASSLGQNQPQHF.

With regard to this clone: Other DNA sequences in the same sample also yield this CDR3. This chain links TRBV18 with TRBJ1-3; 7 bases are a match to TRBD1. Germline V lookup: CDR1 KGHSH, CDR2 LQKENI. The V segment lost 4 bases and the J segment 0 bases; nucleotides outside the gene matches: 0. The CDR3 is 14 residues long. CDR3 sequence: CASSRDSSGNTIYF. The CDR3 nucleotides are TGTGCCAGCTCACGGGACAGCTCTGGAAACACCATATATTTT.

The chain is built from TRBV27 and TRBJ2-6; no reliable D call. Germline assignment: CDR1 MNHEY and CDR2 SMNVEV (reference sequence). The CDR3 runs to 12 residues. V lost 3 bases and J 4 bases, leaving 1 base between the germline ends. This CDR3 is CASSLGANVLTF. CDR3 nucleotides: TGTGCCAGCAGTTTGGGGGCCAACGTCCTGACTTTC.

This chain joins TRBV19 and TRBJ2-3, with a tentative D call TRBD2 (5 bases). The CDR3 is 14 amino acids. V lost 5 bases and J 4 bases, leaving 13 bases between the germline ends. CDR1 LNHDA and CDR2 SQIVND come from the germline V gene (reference sequence). CDR3 region: CASSSTRSADTQYF. CDR3 nucleotides: TGTGCCAGTAGTTCAACTAGGAGTGCAGATACGCAGTATTTT.

This clone has just a few counts. J is TRBJ2-3 and V is TRBV30; 9 bases agree with TRBD1. V lost 5 bases, J lost 3 bases, and 9 bases stayed unmatched. CDR1 and CDR2 (germline): GTSNPN, SVGIG (reference sequence). The CDR3 length is 15 residues. The chain's CDR3 is CAWGIGTGRTDTQYF. CDR3 sequence (DNA): TGTGCCTGGGGAATCGGGACAGGGAGAACAGATACGCAGTATTTT.

In this sample, this clone turned up a few times. This sample also contains other DNA sequences that code for the same CDR3. The chain couples TRBV5-1 to TRBJ2-7, with D tentatively TRBD2 (5 bases). In germline, CDR1 is SGHRS, CDR2 YFSETQ. The CDR3 has 14 amino acids. Trimming removed 0 bases from V and 2 bases from J, with 9 bases in between. Here the CDR3 DNA reads TGCGCCAGCAGCTTGGGTGGGAGAACCTACGAGCAGTACTTC. It is translated as CASSLGGRTYEQYF. Combining the CDR3 with reference TRBV5-1 and TRBJ2-7 gives the whole variable domain KAGVTQTPRYLIKTRGQQVTLSCSPISGHRSVSWYQQTPGQGLQFLFEYFSETQRNKGNFPGRFSGRQFSNSRSEMNVSTLELGDSALYLCASSLGGRTYEQYFGPGTRLTVT.

This clone was seen a handful of times. This CDR3 is CSGDLNTEAFF. The CDR3 bases are TGCAGCGGAGACCTGAACACTGAAGCTTTCTTT. The chain combines TRBV29-1 with TRBJ1-1, with unresolved D. CDR1 and CDR2 (germline): SQVTM, ANQGSEA. The CDR3 is made up of 11 amino acids. Trimming cost V 7 bases and J 0 bases, with 6 bases left between them.

The chain links TRBV29-1 to TRBJ2-5, with unresolved D. The CDR3 length is 11 residues. Germline assignment: CDR1 SQVTM and CDR2 ANQGSEA. Trimming took 4 bases from V and 5 from J, leaving 8 bases between them. CDR3 sequence (DNA): TGCAGCGTTGGGGATTCGGAGACCCAGTACTTC. Amino acid sequence: CSVGDSETQYF.

This clone was seen a handful of times. The J gene is TRBJ2-5, the V gene TRBV5-1; TRBD2 matches 9 bases. The length of the CDR3 is 15 residues. The germline CDR1 and CDR2 sequences are SGHRS and YFSETQ. The V and J ends lost 2 bases and 2 bases, in that order; junction bases with no gene match: 4. For the CDR3, the DNA is TGCGCCAGCAGCTTAATAGCGGGGGAACAAGAGACCCAGTACTTC. Protein sequence: CASSLIAGEQETQYF. The variable domain in full, with the rest retrieved from reference TRBV5-1 and TRBJ2-5, is KAGVTQTPRYLIKTRGQQVTLSCSPISGHRSVSWYQQTPGQGLQFLFEYFSETQRNKGNFPGRFSGRQFSNSRSEMNVSTLELGDSALYLCASSLIAGEQETQYFGPGTRLLVL.

The CDR3 DNA follows: TGTGCCAGCAGTTCTCAGGACAGGACCCACGAGCAGTACTTC. Its protein is CASSSQDRTHEQYF. This rearrangement joins TRBV28 to TRBJ2-7, with 7 bases lining up with TRBD1. The CDR3 covers 14 residues. V shed 4 bases and J 5 bases; nucleotides not matched to a gene: 8. The germline V gene has CDR1 MDHEN and CDR2 SYDVKM. Supplemented by reference TRBV28 and TRBJ2-7, the full variable domain reads DVKVTQSSRYLVKRTGEKVFLECVQDMDHENMFWYRQDPGLGLRLIYFSYDVKMKEKGDIPEGYSVSREKKERFSLILESASTNQTSMYLCASSSQDRTHEQYFGPGTRLTVT.